This TCR beta chain was observed in a study of CD4+ T cells in melanoma. Whole-study results and caveats: Diverse differentiation states were reported for melanoma neoantigen-specific CD4+ T cells. CD8+ T cell, macrophage and B cell function reportedly correlated with neoantigen-specific CD4+ T cells.

This CDR3 has 15 amino acids. CDR1 is SGHRS, CDR2 YFSETQ, per germline. Method: immunoSEQ multiplex PCR; TCRdb's copy keeps in-frame clones and lacks some. This sample carries 20,000 to 25,000 clones, about three quarters of them seen once, and the ten largest clones take roughly a tenth. A remark on this clone: Antigen specificity is unknown.

The sequence was collected from a human donor with melanoma. The chain recombines TRBV5-1 with TRBJ2-5, with 7 bases identical to TRBD1. TRBJ2-7 explains the end of the DNA better; the J call may be wrong. CDR3 in amino acids: CASSLTAGGTYEQYF. CDR3 nucleotides: TGCGCCAGCAGCTTAACGGCAGGGGGAACCTACGAGCAGTACTTC.